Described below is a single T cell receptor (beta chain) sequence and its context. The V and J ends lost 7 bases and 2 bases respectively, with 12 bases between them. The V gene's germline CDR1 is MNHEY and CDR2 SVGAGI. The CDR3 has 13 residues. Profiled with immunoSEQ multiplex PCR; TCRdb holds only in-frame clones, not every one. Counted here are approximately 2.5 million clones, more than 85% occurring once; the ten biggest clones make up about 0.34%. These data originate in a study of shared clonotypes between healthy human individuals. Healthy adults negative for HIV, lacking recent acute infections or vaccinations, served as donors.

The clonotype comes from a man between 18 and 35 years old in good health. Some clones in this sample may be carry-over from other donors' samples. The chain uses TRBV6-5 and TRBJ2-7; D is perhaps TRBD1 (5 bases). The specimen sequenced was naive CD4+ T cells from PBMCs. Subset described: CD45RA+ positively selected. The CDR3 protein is CASTQGAAYEQYF. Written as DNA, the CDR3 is TGTGCCAGCACCCAAGGGGCGGCCTACGAGCAGTACTTC.